These 19 T cell receptor beta chains were all obtained from the same sample, sequenced in a study of T cell repertoires in cytomegalovirus infection (dated 2019 in TCRdb). Their specific antigens are unknown. The sequencer listed for this sample is Illumina HiSeq 1500. TCRdb cleaned the public reads at Q25 with fastp, built clones with MiXCR and kept in-frame beta chains. Here each entry gathers all rows of one CDR3 protein and keeps the most common genes and DNA. The sample data list over 95,000 distinct CDR3 sequences, and 30% of these were observed just once. The ten largest account for approximately 41% of the sample. Sample treatment or condition, as interpreted from the label and publication: in vitro stimulation with specific CMV peptide epitopes to enrich CMV-specific T cells. The sample was CD8+ T cells from cultured PBMCs, taken from culture after CMV antigen stimulation. The receptor source for this set is a human donor in good health (CMV status not recorded). Some clones in this sample may be carry-over from other donors' samples.

The sample holds a few counts of this clonotype. This chain joins TRBV5-6 and TRBJ1-1, with unresolved D. CDR3 length equals 14 residues. With 4 bases removed from V and 5 bases from J, the gap between germline ends came to 15 bases. Germline assignment: CDR1 SGHDT and CDR2 YYEEEE. CDR3 amino acids: CASSQPGLWTEAFF. DNA of the CDR3: TGTGCCAGCAGCCAACCGGGGTTGTGGACTGAAGCTTTCTTT.

The J gene is TRBJ1-1, the V gene TRBV7-9; D not certain. The CDR3 loop spans 15 amino acids. V was trimmed by 7 bases and J by 4 bases, leaving 19 bases between them. Looked up from germline, CDR1 is SEHNR and CDR2 is FQNEAQ (reference sequence). CDR3 amino acids: CASTPHTRTRTEAFF. The CDR3 bases are TGTGCCAGCACCCCCCACACCAGGACCCGCACTGAAGCTTTCTTT. The full variable domain, rest sourced from reference TRBV7-9 and TRBJ1-1, is DTGVSQNPRHKITKRGQNVTFRCDPISEHNRLYWYRQTLGQGPEFLTYFQNEAQLEKSRLLSDRFSAERPKGSFSTLEIQRTEQGDSAMYLCASTPHTRTRTEAFFGQGTRLTVV.

This clonotype was observed many times. The chain is built from TRBV6-5 and TRBJ2-3, with TRBD1 identical over 8 bases. From germline, CDR1 is MNHEY and CDR2 SVGAGI. After removal of 3 bases from V and 0 bases from J, the junction contained 2 bases not matched to a gene. The CDR3 length is 15 residues. The CDR3 sequence: CASSYRQGSTDTQYF. For the CDR3, the DNA is TGTGCCAGCAGTTATCGACAGGGGAGCACAGATACGCAGTATTTT.

In this sample, this clonotype turned up a few times. V and J are TRBV29-1 and TRBJ1-1; D is ambiguous. Germline CDR1 is SQVTM and CDR2 is ANQGSEA. The CDR3 covers 12 residues. Trimming removed 4 bases from V and 1 base from J, with 7 bases in between. The CDR3 bases are TGCAGCGTTGGTTACGGGAACACTGAAGCTTTCTTT. Amino acid sequence: CSVGYGNTEAFF.

The rearrangement joins TRBV4-1 to TRBJ2-7, with 9 bases matching TRBD1. The CDR3 is 18 amino acids. Germline CDR1 reads MGHRA; CDR2 reads YSYEKL. J was trimmed by 4 bases and V by 4 bases; bases with no gene match: 17. The CDR3 nucleotides read TGCGCCAGCAGCCTCTTCGGAACCGGGGACAGGGAAAATTACGAGCAGTACTTC. It encodes CASSLFGTGDRENYEQYF.

The gene calls are TRBV6-8 and TRBJ2-5; 8 bases agree with TRBD2. CDR3 length equals 19 residues. The V segment lost 6 bases and the J segment 3 bases; nucleotides outside the gene matches: 21. CDR1 is MNHGY, CDR2 SAAAGT, per germline. DNA for the CDR3: TGTGCCAGCAGGAGACTCAATGAGCACAATTTAGCGGGGAAAGAGACCCAGTACTTC. Protein sequence: CASRRLNEHNLAGKETQYF.

The chain combines TRBV6-2 or TRBV6-3 with TRBJ2-5; 7 nucleotides line up with TRBD1. The CDR3 length is 15 residues. The germline V gene has CDR1 MNHEY and CDR2 SVGEGT. The V segment lost 8 bases and the J segment 5 bases; nucleotides outside the gene matches: 14. This CDR3 reads CASLAYTGVEETQYF. In DNA form, the CDR3 reads TGTGCCAGCCTTGCTTATACAGGGGTTGAGGAGACCCAGTACTTC.

The CDR3 protein is CSARDTTSGGWGYNEQFF. DNA of the CDR3: TGCAGTGCTAGAGATACAACTAGCGGGGGATGGGGCTACAATGAGCAGTTCTTC. J is TRBJ2-1 and V is TRBV20-1, with 11 positions matching TRBD2. CDR1 DFQATT and CDR2 SNEGSKA come from the germline V gene (reference sequence). The CDR3 has 18 amino acids. V was pared by 0 bases and J by 3 bases, with 10 bases of the junction left unmatched.

This clonotype was counted ten times or more. The chain has TRBV19 and TRBJ2-2; D not certain. The CDR3 is made up of 15 amino acids. CDR1 LNHDA and CDR2 SQIVND come from the germline V gene (reference sequence). The V end was cut by 4 bases, the J end by 2 bases, with 11 bases between. CDR3 amino acids: CASSTGLQNTGELFF. The CDR3 DNA reads TGTGCCAGTAGTACCGGGCTCCAAAACACCGGGGAGCTGTTTTTT. Full variable domain (outside the CDR3, taken from reference TRBV19 and TRBJ2-2): DGGITQSPKYLFRKEGQNVTLSCEQNLNHDAMYWYRQDPGQGLRLIYYSQIVNDFQKGDIAEGYSVSREKKESFPLTVTSAQKNPTAFYLCASSTGLQNTGELFFGEGSRLTVL.

The rearrangement uses TRBV4-3 and TRBJ2-2; D is unclear. Trimming took 0 bases from V and 4 from J, leaving 12 bases between them. The length of the CDR3 is 16 residues. Germline CDR1 and CDR2: LGHNA and YSLEER. The CDR3 loop reads CASSQDRVMSTGELFF. Written as DNA, the CDR3 is TGCGCCAGCAGCCAAGATCGGGTAATGAGCACCGGGGAGCTGTTTTTT.

This clonotype occurred a few times. In nucleotides, the CDR3 is TGTGCCAGTAGTAGTCGGGCCGTGGGTTTAGATACGCAGTATTTT. Encoded protein: CASSSRAVGLDTQYF. The rearrangement joins TRBV19 to TRBJ2-3; D gene unclear. The CDR3 is 15 residues long. CDR1 LNHDA and CDR2 SQIVND come from the germline V gene (reference sequence). Trimming took 4 bases from V and 5 from J, leaving 16 bases between them.

The chain employs TRBV7-8 and TRBJ1-1, with TRBD1 identical over 8 bases. V lost 6 bases, J lost 6 bases, and 12 bases stayed unmatched. The CDR3 length is 15 residues. Germline V gene lookup returns CDR1 SGHVS and CDR2 FQNEAQ. This CDR3 reads CASSGRGQGRSEAFF. The CDR3, as DNA: TGTGCCAGCAGTGGCCGCGGACAGGGACGATCTGAAGCTTTCTTT.

This clonotype was observed at least ten times. The chain uses TRBV6-4 and TRBJ2-1, with TRBD2 matching over 8 bases. The length of the CDR3 is 15 residues. The J segment lost 6 bases and the V segment lost 0 bases, leaving 4 bases of the junction unmatched. Germline V gene data show CDR1 as MRHNA and CDR2 as SNTAGT. CDR3 nucleotide sequence: TGTGCCAGCAGTGACTCCCTGAGCGGGGGCAATGAGCAGTTCTTC. Protein sequence: CASSDSLSGGNEQFF.

This chain connects TRBV4-1 to TRBJ2-2; TRBD1 is a possible D gene (5 bases). Germline values: CDR1 MGHRA, CDR2 YSYEKL. This CDR3 has 15 residues. V lost 4 bases and J lost 9, with 18 bases in between. CDR3 DNA sequence: TGCGCCAGCAGCCCCTCAGGGATGGAGTTTAGGGAGCTGTTTTTT. This sequence encodes CASSPSGMEFRELFF.

The genes are TRBV12-3 or TRBV12-4 and TRBJ1-1; tentative D call: TRBD1 (6 bases). V was trimmed by 6 bases and J by 1 base, leaving 15 bases between them. The CDR3 extends over 15 amino acids. The CDR3 protein is CASRSSGATNTEAFF. CDR3 nucleotides: TGTGCCAGCAGATCCTCAGGGGCGACGAACACTGAAGCTTTCTTT.

This clonotype was recorded many times. The V call is TRBV5-1, the J call TRBJ1-1; D call uncertain. The CDR3 sequence is 14 residues long. CDR1 and CDR2 from the germline V gene are SGHRS and YFSETQ. Trimming took off 3 bases at V and 4 bases at J, with 13 bases between the two ends. This chain's CDR3 is CASSSGLMGTEAFF. DNA of the CDR3: TGCGCCAGCAGCTCCGGGCTCATGGGCACTGAAGCTTTCTTT.

This chain joins TRBV15 and TRBJ1-1, with D hard to call. The CDR3 sequence is 13 residues long. Germline values: CDR1 LNHNV, CDR2 YYDKDF (reference sequence). The ends were cut back, 3 bases at V and 5 bases at J, with 10 bases in the middle. The CDR3 reads CATSSPWATEAFF. The CDR3 nucleotides are TGTGCCACCAGCAGCCCGTGGGCAACTGAAGCTTTCTTT.

J is TRBJ2-3 and V is TRBV2; D possibly corresponds to TRBD2 (5 bases). Trimming took off 0 bases at V and 4 bases at J, with 17 bases between the two ends. CDR3 size: 17 residues. The germline gives CDR1 SNHLY, CDR2 FYNNEI. This chain's CDR3 is CASSEAEVPRPPDTQYF. CDR3 in DNA: TGTGCCAGCAGTGAAGCGGAGGTCCCCCGACCCCCAGATACGCAGTATTTT.

This rearrangement joins TRBV28 to TRBJ2-2; 12 bases agree with TRBD2. The junction had 9 bases not matched to a gene; V was cut back by 7 bases and J by 3 bases. Per germline, CDR1 MDHEN and CDR2 SYDVKM. The CDR3 length is 17 residues. Here the CDR3 DNA reads TGTGCCAGCATGCCCCCAGGACTAGCGGGGCACACCGGGGAGCTGTTTTTT. The encoded protein is CASMPPGLAGHTGELFF. The entire variable domain, with the rest obtained from reference TRBV28 and TRBJ2-2, is as follows: DVKVTQSSRYLVKRTGEKVFLECVQDMDHENMFWYRQDPGLGLRLIYFSYDVKMKEKGDIPEGYSVSREKKERFSLILESASTNQTSMYLCASMPPGLAGHTGELFFGEGSRLTVL.